These 30 T cell receptor beta chains originate from one sample sequenced in a study of blood T cell repertoires in COVID-19. Assay: immunoSEQ multiplex PCR; the TCRdb copy retains only in-frame clones and omits some. The table shows 210,000 or so clones, with 80% to 90% occurring only once. The sequenced sample consisted of peripheral blood. The source is a woman between 70 and 85 years old with active or convalescent COVID-19.

CDR3 coding DNA: TGTGCCTGGAGTGGACAGTATAATTCACCCCTCCACTTT. It is translated as CAWSGQYNSPLHF. This chain uses TRBV30 with TRBJ1-6; weak D call: TRBD1 (5 bases). The V end was cut by 1 base, the J end by 4 bases, with 5 bases between. The CDR3 covers 13 residues. In germline, CDR1 is GTSNPN, CDR2 SVGIG (reference sequence).

The J gene is TRBJ2-7, the V gene TRBV5-6, with D perhaps TRBD2 (7 bases). CDR1 and CDR2 (germline): SGHDT, YYEEEE. V was pared by 1 base and J by 3 bases, with 14 bases between. This CDR3 has 15 amino acids. CDR3 nucleotides: TGTGCCAGCAGCTTGTTCGGAAGGGGGGGCTACGAGCAGTACTTC. Translated, it gives CASSLFGRGGYEQYF.

V usage is TRBV4-1 and J usage is TRBJ1-2, with D perhaps TRBD1 (5 bases). V gave up 0 bases and J gave up 0 bases, with 11 bases separating them. Germline lookup yields CDR1 MGHRA and CDR2 YSYEKL. The CDR3 totals 16 residues. CDR3 amino acids: CASSQDRTGTNYGYTF. CDR3 bases: TGCGCCAGCAGCCAAGATCGTACAGGTACTAACTATGGCTACACCTTC.

V usage is TRBV30 and J usage is TRBJ1-2, with TRBD1 as a possible D gene (6 bases). The CDR3 spans 14 residues. V was cut by 0 bases and J by 5 bases, with 13 bases left in between. Germline assignment: CDR1 GTSNPN and CDR2 SVGIG (reference sequence). CDR3 coding DNA: TGTGCCTGGAGTGTCCGTCGGACAGCATATGGCTACACCTTC. As protein: CAWSVRRTAYGYTF. The full variable domain, completed using reference TRBV30 and TRBJ1-2, is SQTIHQWPATLVQPVGSPLSLECTVEGTSNPNLYWYRQAAGRGLQLLFYSVGIGQISSEVPQNLSASRPQDRQFILSSKKLLLSDSGFYLCAWSVRRTAYGYTFGSGTRLTVV.

This chain uses TRBV2 with TRBJ1-2; 8 nucleotides align to TRBD1. Per the germline V gene, CDR1 is SNHLY and CDR2 is FYNNEI. With 9 bases clipped from V and 0 bases from J, the junction kept 9 bases outside the gene matches. This CDR3 comprises 15 residues. CDR3 DNA: TGTGCCAGAAGGGACCGGGACAGGACTAACTATGGCTACACCTTC. Translating it yields CARRDRDRTNYGYTF.

J is TRBJ2-3 and V is TRBV11-2, with 11 bases fitting TRBD2. J gave up 3 bases and V 3 bases, and 5 bases lay outside the gene matches. Germline CDR1 SGHAT, CDR2 FQNNGV. The CDR3 spans 16 residues. CDR3 nucleotide sequence: TGTGCCAGCAGCTTTATAACTAGCGGGAGAACAGATACGCAGTATTTT. Translating gives CASSFITSGRTDTQYF.

This chain connects TRBV7-9 to TRBJ2-2; TRBD1 aligns across 7 bases. The V and J ends lost 9 bases and 3 bases, in that order; junction bases with no gene match: 13. This CDR3 is 16 amino acids long. CDR1 is SEHNR and CDR2 is FQNEAQ in the germline V gene (reference sequence). CDR3: CARAPEAGGHTGELFF. Here the CDR3 DNA reads TGTGCCAGGGCACCAGAGGCAGGGGGTCACACCGGGGAGCTGTTTTTT.

The rearrangement uses TRBV4-1 and TRBJ1-5, with unresolved D. This CDR3 is 15 amino acids long. Germline V gene sequence: CDR1 MGHRA, CDR2 YSYEKL. V gave up 1 base and J gave up 6 bases, with 13 bases separating them. CDR3 sequence reads: CASSQVIGVGQPQHF. The CDR3 coding sequence is TGCGCCAGCAGCCAAGTAATCGGGGTGGGTCAGCCCCAGCATTTT.

The J gene is TRBJ2-2, the V gene TRBV9; no firm D call. Germline CDR1 SGDLS, CDR2 YYNGEE. Trimming pared 0 bases from V and 1 base from J, leaving 4 bases between. There are 14 residues in the CDR3. CDR3 loop: CASSVAQNTGELFF. The CDR3 coding sequence is TGTGCCAGCAGCGTAGCACAGAACACCGGGGAGCTGTTTTTT.

The V gene is TRBV3-1 (or the pseudogene TRBV3-2), the J gene TRBJ2-5, with 7 nucleotides matching TRBD2. The CDR3 covers 17 residues. Germline trimming cut 0 bases from V and 1 base from J; bases unmatched to any gene: 8. Germline-derived CDR1 and CDR2 are LGHDT and YNNKEL (reference sequence). CDR3 sequence reads: CASSQESGGRSQETQYF. DNA of the CDR3: TGTGCCAGCAGCCAAGAAAGTGGCGGGAGATCCCAAGAGACCCAGTACTTC.

The J gene is TRBJ1-1, the V gene TRBV5-1; the D gene is possibly TRBD1 (6 bases). Germline V lookup: CDR1 SGHRS, CDR2 YFSETQ. V gave up 0 bases and J gave up 4 bases, with 10 bases separating them. The CDR3 totals 14 residues. CDR3 residues: CASSLAQGITEAFF. CDR3 nucleotides: TGCGCCAGCAGCTTGGCACAGGGTATCACTGAAGCTTTCTTT.

This sequence joins TRBV14 and TRBJ2-5, with 12 bases that match TRBD2. The CDR3 loop spans 18 amino acids. V shed 4 bases and J 3 bases; nucleotides not matched to a gene: 12. Germline V lookup: CDR1 SGHDN, CDR2 FVKESK. The CDR3: CASSRQLVLAGGKETQYF. CDR3 DNA: TGTGCCAGCAGCCGACAGTTGGTCCTAGCGGGAGGGAAAGAGACCCAGTACTTC.

The chain joins TRBV7-2 to TRBJ2-2, with TRBD2 matching over 9 bases. The CDR3 totals 18 residues. From germline, CDR1 is SGHTA and CDR2 FQGNSA. Germline trimming cut 7 bases from V and 3 bases from J; bases unmatched to any gene: 15. The CDR3 DNA reads as TGTGCCAGCACTCCAGGGTGGGCTAGCGGGATGTACACCGGGGAGCTGTTTTTT. Its translation: CASTPGWASGMYTGELFF.

J is TRBJ2-1 and V is TRBV11-2, with D perhaps matching TRBD1 (7 bases). The germline V gene has CDR1 SGHAT and CDR2 FQNNGV. V was shortened by 6 bases and J by 1 base, with 19 bases between the two germline ends. The CDR3 runs 17 residues. DNA for the CDR3: TGTGCCAGCAGGGTCCACATTCAGGGGGGTTCCTACAATGAGCAGTTCTTC. Translating it yields CASRVHIQGGSYNEQFF.

The genes are TRBV13 and TRBJ2-3; TRBD2 agrees at 10 bases. Germline V gene lookup returns CDR1 PRHDT and CDR2 FYEKMQ (reference sequence). The V gene end was trimmed by 4 bases and the J gene end by 2 bases; junction bases not matched to a gene: 6. The CDR3 length is 16 residues. The CDR3 sequence: CASSSSGLASTDTQYF. For the CDR3, the DNA is TGTGCCAGCAGCTCGTCGGGACTAGCGTCCACAGATACGCAGTATTTT.

The V call is TRBV19, the J call TRBJ1-1; D is perhaps TRBD1 (6 bases). Trimming stripped 5 bases from V and 0 bases from J, with 10 bases between. Germline CDR1 and CDR2: LNHDA and SQIVND (reference sequence). There are 14 residues in the CDR3. The CDR3 DNA is TGTGCCAGTAGTGCAACAGGGATGAACACTGAAGCTTTCTTT. This sequence encodes CASSATGMNTEAFF.

The genes are TRBV7-8 and TRBJ1-4, with 8 positions matching TRBD1. CDR1 is SGHVS and CDR2 is FQNEAQ in the germline V gene. V lost 9 bases and J lost 7; bases outside the gene matches: 7. The CDR3 sequence is 13 residues long. This CDR3 is CASPRTGREKLFF. The CDR3 region has the DNA TGTGCCAGTCCCCGGACAGGGCGTGAAAAACTGTTTTTT.

This chain connects TRBV29-1 to TRBJ2-2; 9 bases agree with TRBD2. The CDR3 is made up of 15 amino acids. Germline-derived CDR1 and CDR2 are SQVTM and ANQGSEA. The V segment lost 3 bases and the J segment 7 bases; nucleotides outside the gene matches: 9. The DNA for the CDR3 is TGCAGCGTTGAGTTGACTAGCGGACAATTCGGGGAGCTGTTTTTT. Protein: CSVELTSGQFGELFF.

This chain connects TRBV9 to TRBJ2-1; TRBD2 agrees at 13 bases. Germline CDR1 SGDLS, CDR2 YYNGEE. This CDR3 comprises 16 residues. After removal of 0 bases from V and 4 bases from J, the junction contained 1 base not matched to a gene. The CDR3 DNA reads as TGTGCCAGCAGCGTAGGGACTAGCGGGAGTTACAATGAGCAGTTCTTC. It is translated as CASSVGTSGSYNEQFF.

This chain joins TRBV28 and TRBJ2-7; 9 bases map to TRBD2. Unmatched junction bases numbered 10, after V lost 4 bases and J lost 0 bases. Per germline, CDR1 MDHEN and CDR2 SYDVKM. This CDR3 region has 17 residues. CDR3 DNA sequence: TGTGCCAGCAGTTACTCCCGAATTAGCGGGAGCTCCTACGAGCAGTACTTC. Protein sequence: CASSYSRISGSSYEQYF.

The rearrangement joins TRBV2 to TRBJ2-5; 12 bases match TRBD2. This CDR3 is 14 amino acids long. Germline loops: CDR1 SNHLY, CDR2 FYNNEI. V shed 7 bases, J shed 10 bases, and the junction held 10 bases outside the gene matches. CDR3 DNA sequence: TGTGCCAGCAAAGGACTAGCGGGAACGCCGCGCCAGTACTTC. This gives the protein CASKGLAGTPRQYF.

The chain combines TRBV5-5 with TRBJ2-5, with 7 positions matching TRBD1. Germline V gene lookup returns CDR1 SGHKS and CDR2 YYEKEE (reference sequence). The trim removed 0 bases at V and 3 bases at J, leaving 2 bases unmatched. The CDR3 has 14 residues. The DNA of the CDR3 is TGTGCCAGCAGCTTGGTAGGGGGCGAAGAGACCCAGTACTTC. Translation: CASSLVGGEETQYF.

The rearrangement uses TRBV7-9 and TRBJ2-3, with TRBD2 matching over 8 bases. The CDR3 totals 15 residues. The trim removed 4 bases at V and 1 base at J, leaving 4 bases unmatched. Looked up from germline, CDR1 is SEHNR and CDR2 is FQNEAQ (reference sequence). CDR3 amino acids: CASSSPGGGTDTQYF. As DNA, the CDR3 is TGTGCCAGCAGCTCCCCCGGGGGGGGCACAGATACGCAGTATTTT. The full variable domain, its missing parts supplied by reference TRBV7-9 and TRBJ2-3, is DTGVSQNPRHKITKRGQNVTFRCDPISEHNRLYWYRQTLGQGPEFLTYFQNEAQLEKSRLLSDRFSAERPKGSFSTLEIQRTEQGDSAMYLCASSSPGGGTDTQYFGPGTRLTVL.

The rearrangement links TRBV6-6 to TRBJ2-2; 7 bases fit TRBD1. Germline assignment: CDR1 MNHNY and CDR2 SVGAGI (reference sequence). This CDR3 has 16 amino acids. V trimming: 5 bases; J trimming: 4 bases; junction bases outside the gene matches: 10. CDR3 in DNA: TGTGCCAGCAGTCGACCGGGACAGAGATCCACCGGGGAGCTGTTTTTT. Its protein is CASSRPGQRSTGELFF.

The CDR3 spells CASSPQGPGETQYF. DNA of the CDR3: TGTGCCAGCAGTCCCCAGGGGCCCGGGGAGACCCAGTACTTC. The V call is TRBV27, the J call TRBJ2-5, with D tentatively TRBD1 (6 bases). CDR1 and CDR2 from the germline V gene are MNHEY and SMNVEV (reference sequence). The CDR3 spans 14 residues. The V and J ends lost 5 bases and 5 bases respectively, with 15 bases between them.

This clone was recorded at least ten times. This chain uses TRBV7-8 with TRBJ1-1; 7 bases agree with TRBD1. Germline-derived CDR1 and CDR2 are SGHVS and FQNEAQ. The CDR3 spans 16 residues. The J segment lost 5 bases and the V segment lost 5 bases, leaving 14 bases of the junction unmatched. Written as DNA, the CDR3 is TGTGCCAGCAGCCTCTTCGGAGGGGGCGTACGTACTGAAGCTTTCTTT. Translation: CASSLFGGGVRTEAFF.

The rearrangement uses TRBV30 and TRBJ2-7, with 8 bases aligning to TRBD2. The CDR3 loop spans 14 amino acids. Germline CDR1 GTSNPN, CDR2 SVGIG (reference sequence). Trimming removed 0 bases from V and 9 bases from J; junction bases left unmatched: 10. CDR3 amino acids: CAWSVTGRARGQYF. The DNA for the CDR3 is TGTGCCTGGAGTGTAACCGGGAGGGCCCGTGGGCAGTACTTC.

This chain's CDR3 is CASSSGLTSEKLFF. The DNA of the CDR3 is TGTGCCAGCAGTTCTGGACTGACCTCTGAAAAACTGTTTTTT. V gene TRBV28 combines with J gene TRBJ1-4; unclear D gene. The ends were cut back, 4 bases at V and 7 bases at J, with 13 bases in the middle. CDR1 MDHEN and CDR2 SYDVKM come from the germline V gene. CDR3 length: 14 residues. The entire variable domain, with the rest obtained from reference TRBV28 and TRBJ1-4, is as follows: DVKVTQSSRYLVKRTGEKVFLECVQDMDHENMFWYRQDPGLGLRLIYFSYDVKMKEKGDIPEGYSVSREKKERFSLILESASTNQTSMYLCASSSGLTSEKLFFGSGTQLSVL.

The rearrangement uses TRBV9 and TRBJ2-3; 7 positions agree with TRBD2. The length of the CDR3 is 12 residues. Germline trimming cut 3 bases from V and 14 bases from J; bases unmatched to any gene: 9. The germline gives CDR1 SGDLS, CDR2 YYNGEE. CDR3 in DNA: TGTGCCAGCAGCGCAATCGGACTAGAGCCGTATTTT. Its protein product is CASSAIGLEPYF.

The CDR3 loop is CASSPGTGLRPQHF. DNA of the CDR3: TGTGCCAGCAGTCCCGGGACAGGACTTAGGCCCCAGCATTTT. The rearrangement joins TRBV28 to TRBJ1-5; TRBD1 agrees at 8 bases. This CDR3 is built from 14 residues. From germline, CDR1 is MDHEN and CDR2 SYDVKM. Losses at the gene ends were 5 bases for V and 9 bases for J; bases not matched to a gene: 9.